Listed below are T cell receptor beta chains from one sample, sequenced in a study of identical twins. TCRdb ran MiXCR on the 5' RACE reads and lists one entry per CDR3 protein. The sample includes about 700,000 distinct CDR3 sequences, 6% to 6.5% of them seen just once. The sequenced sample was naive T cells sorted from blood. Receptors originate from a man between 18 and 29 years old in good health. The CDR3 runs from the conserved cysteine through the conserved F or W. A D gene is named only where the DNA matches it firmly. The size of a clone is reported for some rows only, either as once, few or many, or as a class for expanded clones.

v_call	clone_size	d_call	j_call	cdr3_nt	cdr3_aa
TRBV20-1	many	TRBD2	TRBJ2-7	TGCAGTGCTAGAGAGAATTACGGACTAGCGGGCACTCTCTACGAGCAGTACTTC	CSARENYGLAGTLYEQYF
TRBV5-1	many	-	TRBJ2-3	TGCGCCAGCAGCCCCTCGGGTAGGGATACGCAGTATTTT	CASSPSGRDTQYF
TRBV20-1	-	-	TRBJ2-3	TGCAGTGCTAGGGTACGCAGGGGCCCCTTCACAGATACGCAGTATTTT	CSARVRRGPFTDTQYF
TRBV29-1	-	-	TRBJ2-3	TGCAGCGTTGCCCTCCTTGCGGGTGGGGGCAGGATCGGAACAGATACGCAGTATTTT	CSVALLAGGGRIGTDTQYF
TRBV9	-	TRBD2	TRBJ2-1	TGTGCCAGCAGCGTTAGCGGGAGTTACGCCTACAATGAGCAGTTCTTC	CASSVSGSYAYNEQFF
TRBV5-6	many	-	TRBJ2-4	TGTGCCAGCAGCCGAGCGGGCCAGGGAAACATTCAGTACTTC	CASSRAGQGNIQYF
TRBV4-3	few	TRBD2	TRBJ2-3	TGCGCCAGCAGCCAACTCCACGAGGGACTAGCGGGAGATACGCAGTATTTT	CASSQLHEGLAGDTQYF
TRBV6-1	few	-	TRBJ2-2	TGTGCCAGCAGTCCCGACAGAAATCCGGGCGGGGAGCTGTTTTTT	CASSPDRNPGGELFF
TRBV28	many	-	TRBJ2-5	TGTGCCAGCAGTTCACCCCTGGCCCTGGAGACCCAGTACTTC	CASSSPLALETQYF
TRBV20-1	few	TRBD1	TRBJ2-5	TGCAGTGCTCTACCCAACAGGGGCCAAGAGACCCAGTACTTC	CSALPNRGQETQYF
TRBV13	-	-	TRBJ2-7	TGTGCCAGCAGCTTAGGCCAGAGGCGGCAGTACTTC	CASSLGQRRQYF
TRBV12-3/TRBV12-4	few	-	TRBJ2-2	TGTGCCAGCAGCCCCTTTGAGGGCGGGACCGGGGAGCTGTTTTTT	CASSPFEGGTGELFF
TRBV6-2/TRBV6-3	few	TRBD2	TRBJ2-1	TGTGCCAGCATCTTAGGTGGTCGGGAGGCTCCTGAGCAGTTCTTC	CASILGGREAPEQFF
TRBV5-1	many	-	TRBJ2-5	TGCGCCAGCAGCTCGGGACGGCCTGAGGAGACCCAGTACTTC	CASSSGRPEETQYF
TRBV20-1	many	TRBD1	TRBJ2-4	TGCAGTGCTATCTTACAGGGGGATCAGTACTTC	CSAILQGDQYF
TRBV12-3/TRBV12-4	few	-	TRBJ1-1	TGTGCCAGCAGTAGCAGGTTCGCCGTTGGATTTGAAGCTTTCTTT	CASSSRFAVGFEAFF
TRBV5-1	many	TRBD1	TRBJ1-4	TGCGCCAGCAGCCGCGACAAGGGGGCGACTAATGAAAAACTGTTTTTT	CASSRDKGATNEKLFF
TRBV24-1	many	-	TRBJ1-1	TGTGCCACCAGTGGATGGGGGGTGAACACTGAAGCTTTCTTT	CATSGWGVNTEAFF
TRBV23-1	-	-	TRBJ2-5	TGCGCCAGCAGCCCCTCAATGGACTGCCCTCAAGAGACCCAGTACTTC	CASSPSMDCPQETQYF
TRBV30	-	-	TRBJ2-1	TGTGCCTGGAGCCGGGACACCTTCCAGGGTGAGCAGTTCTTC	CAWSRDTFQGEQFF
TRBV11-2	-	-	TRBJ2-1	TGTGCCAGCAGCTTTCGGCGGTGGAACCTCTCCAATGAGCAGTTCTTC	CASSFRRWNLSNEQFF
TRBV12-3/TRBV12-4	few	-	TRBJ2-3	TGTGCCAGCACCTCAGGGGGGCTAGGCACAGATACGCAGTATTTT	CASTSGGLGTDTQYF
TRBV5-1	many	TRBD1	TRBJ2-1	TGCGCCAGCAGCTTGGAAGGGACAGGGCCCTACAATGAGCAGTTCTTC	CASSLEGTGPYNEQFF
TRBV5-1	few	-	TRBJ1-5	TGCGCCAGCAGCCCTACTCCGGGGTTGAATCAGCCCCAGCATTTT	CASSPTPGLNQPQHF
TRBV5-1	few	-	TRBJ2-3	TGCGCCAGCAGCTTCGAACAGGTTATGGATACGCAGTATTTT	CASSFEQVMDTQYF
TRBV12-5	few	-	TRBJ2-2	TGTGCTAGTGGTTTCCGTTTGGGCAGGGATCGGCCCGGGGAGCTGTTTTTT	CASGFRLGRDRPGELFF
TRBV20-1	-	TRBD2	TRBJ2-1	TGCAGTGCTAACAGCGGGATCGGGAATGAGCAGTTCTTC	CSANSGIGNEQFF
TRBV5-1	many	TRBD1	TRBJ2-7	TGCGCCAGCAGCGAGGGACAGAGATCCTACGAGCAGTACTTC	CASSEGQRSYEQYF
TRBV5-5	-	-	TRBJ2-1	TGTGCCAGCAGCCCTCAAATAGCGAATGAGCAGTTCTTC	CASSPQIANEQFF
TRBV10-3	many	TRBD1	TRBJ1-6	TGTGCCATCAGTGGGGACAGGAATTCACCCCTCCACTTT	CAISGDRNSPLHF
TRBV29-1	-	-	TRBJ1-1	TGCAGCGCACGGATTAACACTGAAGCTTTCTTT	CSARINTEAFF
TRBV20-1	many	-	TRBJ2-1	TGCGCCGCAAGATCACTAGTGGTGGATGAGCAGTTCTTC	CAARSLVVDEQFF
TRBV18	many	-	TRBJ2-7	TGTGCCAGCTCACCACCTAGCTACCGGGAGCAGTACTTC	CASSPPSYREQYF
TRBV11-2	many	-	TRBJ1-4	TGTGCCAGCAGCTTAGACAGGGCAACTAATGAAAAACTGTTTTTT	CASSLDRATNEKLFF
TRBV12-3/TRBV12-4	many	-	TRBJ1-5	TGTGCCAGCGGCGTCGCCCTCAATCAGCCCCAGCATTTT	CASGVALNQPQHF
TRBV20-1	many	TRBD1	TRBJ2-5	TGCAGTGCCACGACAATAGGACAGGGACAAGAGACCCAGTACTTC	CSATTIGQGQETQYF
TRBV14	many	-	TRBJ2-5	TGTGCCAGCAGCCGACGGGCAACGACCCAGTACTTC	CASSRRATTQYF
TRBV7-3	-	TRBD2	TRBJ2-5	TGTGCCAGCAGCATAACCCTCGGGACTAGCGGGAGGGCCTCGTACCAAGAGACCCAGTACTTC	CASSITLGTSGRASYQETQYF
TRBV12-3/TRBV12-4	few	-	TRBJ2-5	TGTGCCAGCAGTCCGGCCATGGGGGGCAGGGAGACCCAGTACTTC	CASSPAMGGRETQYF
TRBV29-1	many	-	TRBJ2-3	TGCAGCGTTGAAGCGGGGGTCGGAACAGATACGCAGTATTTT	CSVEAGVGTDTQYF
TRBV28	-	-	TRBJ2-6	TGTGCCAGCAGTTCCGAGTGGGGGACGGACAGCCTCTGGGCCAACGTCCTGACTTTC	CASSSEWGTDSLWANVLTF
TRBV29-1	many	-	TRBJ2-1	TGCAGCGTTAACCGAGGACCCCCAAATGAGCAGTTCTTC	CSVNRGPPNEQFF
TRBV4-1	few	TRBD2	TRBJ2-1	TGCGCCAGCAGCCAAAGCCAAACTAGCGGGCGTTACAATGAGCAGTTCTTC	CASSQSQTSGRYNEQFF
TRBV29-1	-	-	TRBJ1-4	TGCAGCGTTGATCCGGACGGTGGGGGTCAAAAACTGTTTTTT	CSVDPDGGGQKLFF
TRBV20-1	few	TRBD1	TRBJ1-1	TGCAGTGCCCGAAACCGGGACAGGGTTTTTTTGAACACTGAAGCTTTCTTT	CSARNRDRVFLNTEAFF
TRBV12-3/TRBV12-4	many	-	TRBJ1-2	TGTGCCAGCAGGGACGATGACTTCCTTTCTAACTATGGCTACACCTTC	CASRDDDFLSNYGYTF
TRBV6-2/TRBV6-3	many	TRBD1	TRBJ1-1	TGTGCCAGCAGTTACGGACAGGGGAGTAACACTGAAGCTTTCTTT	CASSYGQGSNTEAFF
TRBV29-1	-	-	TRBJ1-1	TGCAGCGTTTCCGGCGTTCTGAACACTGAAGCTTTCTTT	CSVSGVLNTEAFF
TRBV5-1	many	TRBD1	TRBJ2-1	TGCGCCAGCACCCCGGACAGGGGGCCCAATGAGCAGTTCTTC	CASTPDRGPNEQFF